This T cell receptor beta chain came from a study of blood T cell repertoires in COVID-19. Study context: Whether acute or convalescent, the COVID-19 samples came from the United States, Italy and Spain. PBMCs, B-cell-depleted T cells, or T cells were the source of the cDNA or gDNA that made up the material.

In the original processing: Researchers report that nucleated cell counts were estimated from reference gene primer amplification. Sequenced by immunoSEQ multiplex PCR; TCRdb stores in-frame clones only, minus some. The V and J calls and clone size were taken over from that table, and D and trimming were inferred from the DNA. Seen here are about 140,000 clones, roughly 76% observed once, and the top ten hold around 13%. The sequencing input was peripheral blood. This receptor was obtained from a man aged 80 or over with acute or convalescent COVID-19.

The CDR3 loop reads CASSQAAGSGETQYF. The CDR3 bases are TGTGCCAGCAGCCAAGCAGCGGGGAGCGGGGAGACCCAGTACTTC. The V call is TRBV3-1 (or the pseudogene TRBV3-2), the J call TRBJ2-5; 7 nucleotides match TRBD2. The V gene end was trimmed by 1 base and the J gene end by 5 bases; junction bases not matched to a gene: 7. There are 15 residues in the CDR3. The V gene's germline CDR1 is LGHDT and CDR2 YNNKEL (reference sequence).